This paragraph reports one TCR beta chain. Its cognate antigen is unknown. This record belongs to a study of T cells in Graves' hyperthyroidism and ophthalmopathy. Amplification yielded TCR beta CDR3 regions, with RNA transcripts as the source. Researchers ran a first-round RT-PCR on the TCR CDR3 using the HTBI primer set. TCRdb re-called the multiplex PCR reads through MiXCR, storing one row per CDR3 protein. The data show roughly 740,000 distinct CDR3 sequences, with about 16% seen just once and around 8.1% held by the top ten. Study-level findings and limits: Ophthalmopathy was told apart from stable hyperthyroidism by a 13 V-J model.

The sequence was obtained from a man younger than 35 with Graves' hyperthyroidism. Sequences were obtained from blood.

CDR3 bases: TGTGCCAGCAGCGCCCACAGGGGGTCCGGAAACACCATATATTTT. The encoded protein is CASSAHRGSGNTIYF. This chain links TRBV11-2 with TRBJ1-3, with 8 bases that match TRBD1. The germline V gene has CDR1 SGHAT and CDR2 FQNNGV. The trim removed 5 bases at V and 4 bases at J, leaving 7 bases unmatched. The length of the CDR3 is 15 residues.